Detailed here is one T cell receptor beta chain. These data originate in a study of response to subunit inactivated influenza vaccine. TCRdb recomputed calls from the RT-PCR reads with MiXCR, one row per CDR3 protein. The table records 590,000 or so distinct CDR3 sequences, about 15% of them present only once. In germline, CDR1 is LGHDT, CDR2 YNNKEL (reference sequence). The CDR3 has 17 amino acids. V gave up 4 bases and J gave up 3 bases, with 22 bases separating them. The material was PBMCs from blood, obtained about 14 days before vaccination. This TCR was sampled from a middle-aged man who received an inactivated influenza vaccine. The J gene is TRBJ2-7, the V gene TRBV3-1; no firm D call. CDR3 coding DNA: TGTGCCAGCAGCCCAGATCTCCCGGGTCTCGGCTACTACGAGCAGTACTTC. Translating gives CASSPDLPGLGYYEQYF.